Sequencing of this TCR beta chain was carried out in a study of T cell repertoires in cytomegalovirus infection. This CDR3 has 12 residues. The germline V gene encodes CDR1 SGHNT and CDR2 YYREEE (reference sequence). V dropped 3 bases and J dropped 4 bases, with 7 bases sitting between them. TCRdb re-called the reads through MiXCR, storing one row per CDR3 protein. The data contain 450,000 to 650,000 distinct CDR3 sequences, 26% of them singletons. The gene calls are TRBV5-4 and TRBJ2-5; D is uncertain. What was sequenced was PBMCs. This clonotype was sampled from a human donor in good health (CMV status not recorded). Some clones in this sample may be carry-over from other donors' samples. CDR3 DNA: TGTGCCAGCAGCTCATGGCGAGAGACCCAGTACTTC. Translating gives CASSSWRETQYF.